Shown below are 16 T cell receptor beta chains from a single sample sequenced in a study of T cell repertoires in cytomegalovirus infection (dated by TCRdb to the late 2010s). For sequencing, an Illumina HiSeq 1500 was employed. TCRdb's own reprocessing of the public reads used fastp at Q25 and MiXCR and kept productive beta chains. Every distinct CDR3 protein forms one entry, paired with its most common genes and DNA. The sample table lists some 940,000 distinct CDR3 sequences, roughly 30% of them with a count of one. The ten largest account for around 15% of the sample. The sample's treatment or condition label is to be understood as: in vitro stimulation with specific CMV peptide epitopes to enrich CMV-specific T cells. No antigen is known for these receptors. The sample in question was cultured CD8+ T cells from PBMCs, obtained from culture after CMV antigen stimulation. The receptor set was obtained from a human donor in good health (CMV status not recorded). Some clones in this sample may be carry-over from other donors' samples.

This clonotype was seen ten or more times. V gene TRBV7-9 combines with J gene TRBJ1-2; D is undetermined. Germline V gene sequence: CDR1 SEHNR, CDR2 FQNEAQ (reference sequence). With 1 base removed from V and 6 bases from J, the gap between germline ends came to 6 bases. This CDR3 has 12 amino acids. CDR3 amino acids: CASSLEGHGYTF. DNA for the CDR3: TGTGCCAGCAGCTTAGAAGGTCATGGCTACACCTTC.

The rearrangement joins TRBV28 to TRBJ2-5; perhaps TRBD1 as D (5 bases). V was shortened by 3 bases and J by 0 bases, with 14 bases between the two germline ends. Germline V gene lookup returns CDR1 MDHEN and CDR2 SYDVKM. The CDR3 covers 16 residues. The CDR3 is CASSFDTGANQETQYF. CDR3 in DNA: TGTGCCAGCAGTTTCGATACAGGCGCCAACCAAGAGACCCAGTACTTC.

The J gene is TRBJ2-7, the V gene TRBV7-9; D is unresolved. The germline V gene has CDR1 SEHNR and CDR2 FQNEAQ (reference sequence). CDR3 length: 13 amino acids. V was clipped by 8 bases and J by 3 bases, with 14 bases between them. CDR3 sequence reads: CASLQPLGYEQYF. CDR3 coding DNA: TGTGCCAGCTTGCAACCACTGGGCTACGAGCAGTACTTC.

This clonotype has a handful of counts. Its ends do not fully match the called genes, so a read error is possible. The J gene is TRBJ2-5, the V gene TRBV4-1; a possible D gene is TRBD2 (5 bases). Germline-derived CDR1 and CDR2 are MGHRA and YSYEKL. The CDR3 is 16 residues long. The CDR3 is CASSQDGAGRQETQYF. The CDR3 DNA follows: TGTGCCAGCAGCCAAGATGGCGCGGGCAGACAAGAGACCCAGTACTTC.

The chain combines TRBV6-8 with TRBJ2-2; no clear D gene. V was trimmed by 3 bases and J by 8 bases, leaving 10 bases between them. This CDR3 comprises 13 residues. Germline values: CDR1 MNHGY, CDR2 SAAAGT. The CDR3 region has the DNA TGTGCCAGCAGTTATTCCGCTGTTGGGGAGCTGTTTTTT. It codes for CASSYSAVGELFF.

This chain links TRBV4-1 with TRBJ2-7; no reliable D call. Trimming took 2 bases from V and 2 from J, leaving 10 bases between them. CDR1 and CDR2 from the germline V gene are MGHRA and YSYEKL. This CDR3 spans 14 amino acids. CDR3 bases: TGCGCCAGCAGCCAAAAACACGGGCCCTACGAGCAGTACTTC. It encodes CASSQKHGPYEQYF.

This clonotype has only a few counts. This chain links TRBV11-2 with TRBJ2-2; D call uncertain. Germline V gene sequence: CDR1 SGHAT, CDR2 FQNNGV. The CDR3 contains 13 residues. V dropped 5 bases and J dropped 6 bases, with 10 bases sitting between them. CDR3 in amino acids: CASSQVLPGELFF. The CDR3 DNA follows: TGTGCCAGCAGCCAGGTCCTGCCCGGGGAGCTGTTTTTT.

Notes on this clonotype: Just one base apart from a much larger clone, this may be a read error. The genes are TRBV27 and TRBJ2-1; D not certain. CDR3 length: 11 amino acids. Deletions cut 5 bases from V and 6 bases from J, with 5 bases between. CDR1 MNHEY and CDR2 SMNVEV come from the germline V gene (reference sequence). The CDR3 loop reads CASSTFNEQFF. In DNA form, the CDR3 reads TGTGCCAGCAGTACGTTCAATGAGCAGTTCTTC.

A few counts support this clonotype. The chain couples TRBV7-8 to TRBJ2-1, with D possibly TRBD2 on 7 matching bases. CDR1 SGHVS and CDR2 FQNEAQ come from the germline V gene. Between the trimmed V and J ends, which lost 11 bases and 6 bases, there was a span of 23 bases. The CDR3 extends over 15 amino acids. CDR3: CASSRGAGAVNEQFF. The CDR3 bases are TGTGCCTCCTCAAGGGGGGCGGGGGCCGTCAATGAGCAGTTCTTC.

This clonotype was observed a single time. The chain joins TRBV27 to TRBJ1-6; tentatively, D is TRBD1 (5 bases). Looked up from germline, CDR1 is MNHEY and CDR2 is SMNVEV (reference sequence). The CDR3 totals 14 residues. V was pared by 10 bases and J by 1 base, with 11 bases between. The CDR3 protein is CATGGGSYNSPLHF. The DNA for the CDR3 is TGTGCCACCGGGGGGGGTTCCTATAATTCACCCCTCCACTTT.

The J gene is TRBJ2-1, the V gene TRBV20-1; D is unresolved. Germline CDR1 DFQATT, CDR2 SNEGSKA (reference sequence). V gave up 6 bases and J gave up 7 bases, with 16 bases separating them. This CDR3 has 13 amino acids. CDR3 protein: CSAEVWARNEQFF. CDR3 DNA sequence: TGCAGTGCCGAAGTTTGGGCAAGGAATGAGCAGTTCTTC.

This clonotype was recorded a few times. The V and J genes are TRBV29-1 and TRBJ1-2, with D hard to call. V gave up 3 bases and J gave up 4 bases, with 9 bases separating them. Per the germline V gene, CDR1 is SQVTM and CDR2 is ANQGSEA. The CDR3 is made up of 12 amino acids. The CDR3 protein is CSVEPRSYGYTF. As DNA, the CDR3 is TGCAGCGTTGAGCCACGAAGCTATGGCTACACCTTC.

In its sample, this clonotype was seen a few times. V is TRBV4-1 and J is TRBJ2-7, with 7 bases aligning to TRBD1. The V gene's germline CDR1 is MGHRA and CDR2 YSYEKL. The CDR3 consists of 15 residues. Unmatched junction bases numbered 5, after V lost 2 bases and J lost 1 base. The CDR3 region has the DNA TGCGCCAGCAGCCAATACCGACAGGGATCCTACGAGCAGTACTTC. It encodes CASSQYRQGSYEQYF.

This clonotype came up a few times. This chain links TRBV6-1 with TRBJ1-6, with 8 bases that match TRBD1. Unmatched junction bases numbered 5, after V lost 3 bases and J lost 7 bases. CDR1 is MNHNS and CDR2 is SASEGT in the germline V gene. This CDR3 is 15 amino acids long. The CDR3 loop is CASSDWTGRNSPLHF. DNA for the CDR3: TGTGCCAGCAGTGATTGGACAGGGCGGAATTCACCCCTCCACTTT.

This clonotype occurred a few times. The rearrangement links TRBV2 to TRBJ2-2; either TRBD1 or TRBD2 may supply D (5 bases each). Germline-derived CDR1 and CDR2 are SNHLY and FYNNEI. Trimming pared 7 bases from V and 10 bases from J, leaving 16 bases between. The CDR3 is 13 amino acids. CDR3 sequence reads: CASTYSGGPELFF. CDR3 nucleotide sequence: TGTGCCAGCACCTATTCTGGGGGTCCGGAGCTGTTTTTT.

This chain connects TRBV5-6 to TRBJ2-7, with TRBD2 identical over 7 bases. This CDR3 region has 17 residues. J gave up 4 bases and V 0 bases, and 13 bases lay outside the gene matches. Germline CDR1 SGHDT, CDR2 YYEEEE. The CDR3 bases are TGTGCCAGCAGCTTGGAAAGGGTGGGGGACTACCGTTACGAGCAGTACTTC. Translated, it gives CASSLERVGDYRYEQYF.